The source of this T cell receptor beta chain is a study of CD8 T cells in Susac syndrome. Random hexamers primed reverse transcription of about 0.5 to 1 ug RNA. MiXCR, run by TCRdb on the immunoSEQ multiplex PCR reads, gives a single entry per CDR3 protein. The data contain some 200,000 distinct CDR3 sequences, less than 95% of them singletons. The sequence derives from a human donor in good health. Source material: CD4+ T cells from PBMCs.

The CDR3 sequence: CASSRTGPNYEQYF. CDR3 sequence (DNA): TGTGCCAGCAGCCGGACAGGGCCTAATTACGAGCAGTACTTC. The chain links TRBV27 to TRBJ2-7, with TRBD1 matching over 8 bases. This CDR3 is 14 amino acids long. Per germline, CDR1 MNHEY and CDR2 SMNVEV (reference sequence). With V trimmed by 6 bases and J by 4 bases, 8 bases remained unmatched.